One and the same sample provided the 17 T cell receptor beta chains below, sequenced in a study of T cells after posttransplantation cyclophosphamide. This table comes from immunoSEQ multiplex PCR, and its TCRdb copy is limited to in-frame clones, with some not included. The profile shows 15,000 to 20,000 clones, 60% to 80% of them singletons. A marrow graft followed busulfan-fludarabine conditioning, with cyclophosphamide on days +3 and +4. The sample in question was CD8+ T cells sorted from PBMCs, obtained 1,700 to 2,000 days after a stem cell transplant with posttransplant cyclophosphamide. These receptors came from a female patient in her 40s who received an allogeneic stem cell transplant from a related donor, was CMV-positive, and had no GVHD. The T cells may partly be graft donor cells.

This clone was detected a few times. The chain joins TRBV4-3 to TRBJ2-1; TRBD2 might be the D (7 bases). The CDR3 spans 17 residues. The germline V gene encodes CDR1 LGHNA and CDR2 YSLEER. Trimming shortened V by 0 bases and J by 2 bases, and 14 bases separated the two germline ends. This chain's CDR3 is CASSQEGLGGPYNEQFF. The DNA for the CDR3 is TGCGCCAGCAGCCAAGAAGGATTGGGGGGGCCCTACAATGAGCAGTTCTTC.

The chain carries TRBV6-5 and TRBJ2-1; D might be TRBD1 (6 bases). The length of the CDR3 is 14 residues. V shed 0 bases and J shed 8 bases, with 11 bases lying between them. Looked up from germline, CDR1 is MNHEY and CDR2 is SVGAGI. The chain's CDR3 is CASSYSNRAYEQFF. Here the CDR3 DNA reads TGTGCCAGCAGTTACTCCAACAGGGCCTATGAGCAGTTCTTC.

The table lists this clone with a count of one. The J gene is TRBJ1-1, the V gene TRBV7-9; D is perhaps TRBD1 (6 bases). There are 14 residues in the CDR3. V lost 8 bases, J lost 4 bases, and 17 bases lay in between. The germline V gene has CDR1 SEHNR and CDR2 FQNEAQ (reference sequence). CDR3 amino acids: CASYATRGGTEAFF. In nucleotides, the CDR3 is TGTGCCAGCTACGCGACGCGAGGGGGCACTGAAGCTTTCTTT.

The chain employs TRBV4-3 and TRBJ2-2; 11 bases agree with TRBD2. The CDR3 covers 18 residues. CDR1 is LGHNA, CDR2 YSLEER, per germline. V trimming: 1 base; J trimming: 4 bases; junction bases outside the gene matches: 8. This chain's CDR3 is CASSQAVSGGVSTGELFF. In DNA, the CDR3 is TGCGCCAGCAGCCAAGCGGTTAGCGGGGGGGTAAGCACCGGGGAGCTGTTTTTT.

The gene calls are TRBV4-3 and TRBJ1-2; 7 bases match TRBD1. The CDR3 is 16 amino acids. CDR1 is LGHNA and CDR2 is YSLEER in the germline V gene. The junction had 12 bases not matched to a gene; V was cut back by 0 bases and J by 8 bases. The CDR3 reads CASSQDAEGASVGYTF. The DNA of the CDR3 is TGCGCCAGCAGCCAAGATGCCGAGGGGGCGTCTGTGGGCTACACCTTC.

V usage is TRBV27 and J usage is TRBJ2-7; D is unclear. From germline, CDR1 is MNHEY and CDR2 SMNVEV (reference sequence). This CDR3 is built from 13 residues. Trimming shortened V by 1 base and J by 7 bases, and 11 bases separated the two germline ends. The CDR3: CASSLYSAREQYF. For the CDR3, the DNA is TGTGCCAGCAGTTTATATTCCGCGAGGGAGCAGTACTTC.

V usage is TRBV28 and J usage is TRBJ2-1, with D perhaps matching TRBD1 (7 bases). CDR1 MDHEN and CDR2 SYDVKM come from the germline V gene. V was shortened by 1 base and J by 4 bases, with 11 bases between the two germline ends. The CDR3 is 15 amino acids. For the CDR3, the DNA is TGTGCCAGCAGTTTATACAGGGGACTGTACAATGAGCAGTTCTTC. The encoded protein is CASSLYRGLYNEQFF.

The chain couples TRBV7-9 to TRBJ2-7; TRBD1 agrees at 9 bases. With 4 bases clipped from V and 6 bases from J, the junction kept 10 bases outside the gene matches. The germline V gene encodes CDR1 SEHNR and CDR2 FQNEAQ (reference sequence). This CDR3 region has 15 residues. DNA of the CDR3: TGTGCCAGCAGCTCTAGGACAGGGGCGGTTCGCGAGCAGTACTTC. Translating it yields CASSSRTGAVREQYF.

The chain couples TRBV6-6 to TRBJ2-1, with D possibly TRBD2 on 5 matching bases. CDR3 length: 11 amino acids. CDR1 and CDR2 (germline): MNHNY, SVGAGI (reference sequence). The V end lost 11 bases, the J end lost 4 bases, and 9 bases lay between the germline ends. The CDR3 sequence: CASGNYNEQFF. The CDR3 nucleotides are TGTGCCTCGGGGAATTACAATGAGCAGTTCTTC.

This chain joins TRBV27 and TRBJ1-1; the match to TRBD1 covers 11 bases. The V segment lost 5 bases and the J segment 7 bases; nucleotides outside the gene matches: 9. CDR3 length: 15 residues. CDR1 MNHEY and CDR2 SMNVEV come from the germline V gene (reference sequence). The CDR3 DNA reads TGTGCCAGCAGTCCACTCGGACAGGGGGCATATGAAGCTTTCTTT. Its protein product is CASSPLGQGAYEAFF.

A single count supports this clone. The CDR3 DNA reads TGTGCCAGCAGCTCCCGAGATAGCGGGGGTTACAATGAGCAGTTCTTC. Protein: CASSSRDSGGYNEQFF. The chain carries TRBV7-2 and TRBJ2-1, with 9 positions matching TRBD2. CDR1 is SGHTA, CDR2 FQGNSA, per germline. The CDR3 runs to 16 residues. Trimming removed 4 bases from V and 4 bases from J; junction bases left unmatched: 8.

This clone was counted a few times. The V gene is TRBV9, the J gene TRBJ2-7; tentative D call: TRBD1 (5 bases). The length of the CDR3 is 16 residues. Germline CDR1 is SGDLS and CDR2 is YYNGEE. V was trimmed by 3 bases and J by 1 base, leaving 17 bases between them. CDR3: CASSAAISDNSYEQYF. CDR3 in DNA: TGTGCCAGCAGCGCCGCCATTTCGGACAATTCCTACGAGCAGTACTTC.

The chain is built from TRBV2 and TRBJ2-1; TRBD2 matches 11 bases. The junction had 5 bases not matched to a gene; V was cut back by 6 bases and J by 7 bases. Germline-derived CDR1 and CDR2 are SNHLY and FYNNEI. The CDR3 loop spans 14 amino acids. The CDR3 DNA follows: TGTGCCAGCAGGGTAGCGGGGGGGTGGAATGAGCAGTTCTTC. Translation: CASRVAGGWNEQFF.

The chain employs TRBV10-3 and TRBJ1-5, with 10 bases that match TRBD1. Losses at the gene ends were 10 bases for V and 2 bases for J; bases not matched to a gene: 11. Per the germline V gene, CDR1 is ENHRY and CDR2 is SYGVKD. This CDR3 region has 16 residues. CDR3 protein: CATGLTGGGGNQPQHF. Here the CDR3 DNA reads TGTGCCACCGGATTGACAGGGGGCGGAGGCAATCAGCCCCAGCATTTT.

This clone occurred a few times. The chain is built from TRBV12-5 and TRBJ2-1; 11 bases are shared with TRBD2. The junction had 2 bases not matched to a gene; V was cut back by 3 bases and J by 4 bases. Germline V gene sequence: CDR1 LGHNT, CDR2 FRNRAP. CDR3 length: 15 residues. The CDR3 sequence: CASGFASGGYNEQFF. The CDR3 coding sequence is TGTGCTAGTGGTTTTGCTAGCGGGGGGTACAATGAGCAGTTCTTC.

In its sample, this clone is medium-sized. The V gene is TRBV4-3, the J gene TRBJ2-2, with no clear D. Trimming took off 0 bases at V and 5 bases at J, with 10 bases between the two ends. Germline V lookup: CDR1 LGHNA, CDR2 YSLEER. The CDR3 contains 15 residues. The CDR3 DNA reads TGCGCCAGCAGCCAAGATCAAGTCGGGACCGGGGAGCTGTTTTTT. It encodes CASSQDQVGTGELFF.

J is TRBJ2-5 and V is TRBV5-1; 7 bases line up with TRBD2. The junction had 9 bases not matched to a gene; V was cut back by 0 bases and J by 4 bases. The CDR3 loop spans 16 amino acids. CDR1 is SGHRS and CDR2 is YFSETQ in the germline V gene. The CDR3 DNA is TGCGCCAGCAGCTTGGCGATAGCCGGGGGGTCAGAGACCCAGTACTTC. Amino acid sequence: CASSLAIAGGSETQYF.